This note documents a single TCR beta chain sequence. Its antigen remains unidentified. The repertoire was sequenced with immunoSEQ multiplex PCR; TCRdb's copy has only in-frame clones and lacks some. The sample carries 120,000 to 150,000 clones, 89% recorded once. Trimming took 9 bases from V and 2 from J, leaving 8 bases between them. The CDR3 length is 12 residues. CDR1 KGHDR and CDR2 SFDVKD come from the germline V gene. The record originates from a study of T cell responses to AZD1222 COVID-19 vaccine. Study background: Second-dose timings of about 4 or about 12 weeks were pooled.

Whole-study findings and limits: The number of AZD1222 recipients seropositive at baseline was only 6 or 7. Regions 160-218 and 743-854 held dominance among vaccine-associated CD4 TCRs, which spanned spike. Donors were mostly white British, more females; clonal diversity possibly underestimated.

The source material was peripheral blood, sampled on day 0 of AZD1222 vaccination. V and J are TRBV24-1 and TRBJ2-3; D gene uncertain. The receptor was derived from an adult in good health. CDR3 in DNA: TGTGCCACCGGCGGAAACACAGATACGCAGTATTTT. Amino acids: CATGGNTDTQYF.